The 14 T cell receptor beta chains below all came from one sample that was sequenced in a study of blood T cells in healthy people across ages. PCR was performed a second time for roughly 7 to 12 cycles using a sample-barcoded 5' primer and a J-beta primer mix. TCRdb processed the 5' RACE reads anew with MiXCR; each CDR3 protein has one entry. The data contain around 1.5 million distinct CDR3 sequences, around 36% of them singletons. The sequenced material came from blood. Source of these receptors: a woman aged 30 to 39 in good health.

V usage is TRBV6-1 and J usage is TRBJ2-3, with 11 bases identical to TRBD2. The CDR3 has 16 residues. V lost 8 bases and J lost 7; bases outside the gene matches: 14. Germline CDR1 is MNHNS and CDR2 is SASEGT. CDR3 coding DNA: TGTGCCAGCCGCCCGGGACTAGCGGCCAGCGGAAATACGCAGTATTTT. This sequence encodes CASRPGLAASGNTQYF.

This clonotype was seen a handful of times. The chain uses TRBV20-1 and TRBJ2-1, with 8 nucleotides matching TRBD1. The CDR3 runs to 16 residues. Losses at the gene ends were 3 bases for V and 3 bases for J; bases not matched to a gene: 10. CDR1 is DFQATT and CDR2 is SNEGSKA in the germline V gene (reference sequence). Here the CDR3 DNA reads TGCAGTGCTAGCTTAGCCGGGACAGGCATCTACAATGAGCAGTTCTTC. It yields the protein CSASLAGTGIYNEQFF.

This clonotype was picked up many times. The V gene is TRBV9, the J gene TRBJ2-1, with a weak D call TRBD1 (6 bases). The CDR3 extends over 15 amino acids. Germline CDR1 and CDR2: SGDLS and YYNGEE. V was shortened by 0 bases and J by 2 bases, with 9 bases between the two germline ends. The CDR3 coding sequence is TGTGCCAGCAGCGTAGGCAGGGGAACCTACAATGAGCAGTTCTTC. It translates to CASSVGRGTYNEQFF.

This clonotype was observed many times. This sequence joins TRBV29-1 and TRBJ2-1; D is unresolved. The CDR3 contains 15 residues. Germline-derived CDR1 and CDR2 are SQVTM and ANQGSEA. Trimming cost V 2 bases and J 0 bases, with 11 bases left between them. The DNA for the CDR3 is TGCAGCGTTGAACGGCTTGCCAGCTCCTACAATGAGCAGTTCTTC. Its translation is CSVERLASSYNEQFF.

The chain recombines TRBV27 with TRBJ1-2; 7 nucleotides match TRBD1. Germline loops: CDR1 MNHEY, CDR2 SMNVEV (reference sequence). After removal of 10 bases from V and 1 base from J, the junction contained 15 bases not matched to a gene. The CDR3 extends over 16 amino acids. Written as DNA, the CDR3 is TGTGCCAACAGGTCTGTAACTACAGGGGTTAACTATGGCTACACCTTC. Translating gives CANRSVTTGVNYGYTF.

This clonotype was seen only a few times. The rearrangement links TRBV9 to TRBJ2-3; tentative D call: TRBD1 (5 bases). This CDR3 has 16 amino acids. Trimming pared 3 bases from V and 1 base from J, leaving 15 bases between. Germline loops: CDR1 SGDLS, CDR2 YYNGEE. The CDR3 region is CASSAEGAPGTDTQYF. In nucleotides, the CDR3 is TGTGCCAGCAGCGCGGAAGGGGCGCCTGGCACAGATACGCAGTATTTT.

The sample holds a few counts of this clonotype. The CDR3: CASSLYQYAYEQYF. The CDR3 bases are TGTGCCAGCAGCTTATACCAGTACGCCTACGAGCAGTACTTC. This chain uses TRBV11-2 with TRBJ2-7, with no clear D. Germline CDR1 is SGHAT and CDR2 is FQNNGV. The CDR3 is 14 amino acids. With 2 bases removed from V and 2 bases from J, the gap between germline ends came to 10 bases.

The sample holds a few counts of this clonotype. The chain joins TRBV29-1 to TRBJ1-1; no firm D call. V was pared by 7 bases and J by 0 bases, with 21 bases between. There are 16 residues in the CDR3. Germline CDR1 and CDR2: SQVTM and ANQGSEA. The CDR3 is CSGARRRAGLNTEAFF. DNA for the CDR3: TGCAGCGGTGCCCGCCGCCGGGCAGGCTTGAACACTGAAGCTTTCTTT.

The chain carries TRBV5-1 and TRBJ2-3; 7 bases are shared with TRBD2. With V trimmed by 1 base and J by 2 bases, 10 bases remained unmatched. CDR1 is SGHRS, CDR2 YFSETQ, per germline. The CDR3 has 17 amino acids. The CDR3: CASSLYGGGRVTDTQYF. The CDR3 bases are TGCGCCAGCAGCTTGTATGGCGGGGGAAGAGTCACAGATACGCAGTATTTT.

This chain links TRBV20-1 with TRBJ1-4; 8 nucleotides line up with TRBD1. The CDR3 covers 14 residues. The germline CDR1 and CDR2 sequences are DFQATT and SNEGSKA (reference sequence). After removal of 2 bases from V and 7 bases from J, the junction contained 6 bases not matched to a gene. The CDR3 DNA follows: TGCAGTGCTAGATCCCGGGACAGGCTTGAAAAACTGTTTTTT. Translated: CSARSRDRLEKLFF.

This clonotype has just a few counts. One end of the junction is discordant with germline, which a read error may explain. The chain uses TRBV10-3 and TRBJ2-1, with TRBD2 matching 10 bases. The CDR3 is 18 residues long. Germline loops: CDR1 ENHRY, CDR2 SYGVKD. The CDR3 loop reads CAISDRLAGVEDYNEQFF. The DNA for the CDR3 is TGTGCTATCAGTGATCGGCTAGCGGGAGTCGAGGATTACAATGAGCAGTTCTTC.

The chain has TRBV15 and TRBJ2-1, with D maybe TRBD1 (5 bases). The CDR3 consists of 15 residues. Germline V gene data show CDR1 as LNHNV and CDR2 as YYDKDF (reference sequence). The V gene lost 1 base and the J gene lost 5 bases, with 12 bases spanning the gap. DNA of the CDR3: TGTGCCACCAGCAGAGGAAGGACAAGTGACAATGAGCAGTTCTTC. Encoded protein: CATSRGRTSDNEQFF. Full variable domain (rest looked up from reference TRBV15 and TRBJ2-1): DAMVIQNPRYQVTQFGKPVTLSCSQTLNHNVMYWYQQKSSQAPKLLFHYYDKDFNNEADTPDNFQSRRPNTSFCFLDIRSPGLGDTAMYLCATSRGRTSDNEQFFGPGTRLTVL.

The chain is built from TRBV4-1 and TRBJ1-2; TRBD1 might be the D (6 bases). Trimming left V 4 bases short and J 5 bases short, with 20 bases between. Germline CDR1 and CDR2: MGHRA and YSYEKL. The CDR3 length is 16 residues. The CDR3 nucleotides are TGCGCCAGCAGCCCAAGCTGGGGGGACACCCGATATGGCTACACCTTC. Amino acid sequence: CASSPSWGDTRYGYTF.

In this sample, this clonotype turned up many times. The chain has TRBV29-1 and TRBJ2-5; maybe TRBD1 (6 bases). The CDR3 sequence is 12 residues long. Germline CDR1 SQVTM, CDR2 ANQGSEA. Trimming cost V 7 bases and J 5 bases, with 14 bases left between them. The CDR3 region has the DNA TGCAGCGCCCAACAGGGTTGGGAGACCCAGTACTTC. Its translation: CSAQQGWETQYF.